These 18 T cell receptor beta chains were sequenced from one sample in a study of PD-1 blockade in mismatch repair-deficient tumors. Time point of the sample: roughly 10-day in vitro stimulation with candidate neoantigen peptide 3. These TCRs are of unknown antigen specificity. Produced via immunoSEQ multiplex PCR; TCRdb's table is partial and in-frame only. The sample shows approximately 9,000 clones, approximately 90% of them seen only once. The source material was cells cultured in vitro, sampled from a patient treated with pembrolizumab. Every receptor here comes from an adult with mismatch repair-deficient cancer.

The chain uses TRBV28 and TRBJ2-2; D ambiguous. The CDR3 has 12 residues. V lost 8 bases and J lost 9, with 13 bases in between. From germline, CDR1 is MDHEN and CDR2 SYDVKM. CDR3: CASPFETWELFF. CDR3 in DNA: TGTGCCAGCCCATTTGAGACGTGGGAGCTGTTTTTT.

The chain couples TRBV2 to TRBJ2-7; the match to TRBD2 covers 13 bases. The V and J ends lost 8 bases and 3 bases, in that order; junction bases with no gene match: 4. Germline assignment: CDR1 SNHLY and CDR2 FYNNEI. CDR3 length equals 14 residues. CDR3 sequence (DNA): TGTGCCAGCGCCCGACTAGCGGGAGGCTACGAGCAGTACTTC. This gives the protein CASARLAGGYEQYF.

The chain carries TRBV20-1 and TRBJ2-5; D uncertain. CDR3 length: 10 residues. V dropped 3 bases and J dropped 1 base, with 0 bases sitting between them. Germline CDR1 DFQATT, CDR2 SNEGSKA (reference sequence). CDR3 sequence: CSASQETQYF. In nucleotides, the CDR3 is TGCAGTGCTAGCCAAGAGACCCAGTACTTC.

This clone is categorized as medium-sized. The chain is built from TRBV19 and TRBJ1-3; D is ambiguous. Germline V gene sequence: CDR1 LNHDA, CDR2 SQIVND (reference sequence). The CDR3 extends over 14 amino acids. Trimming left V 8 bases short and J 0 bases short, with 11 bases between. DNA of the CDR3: TGTGCCAGTTCTACGGGCGGCTCTGGAAACACCATATATTTT. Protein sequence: CASSTGGSGNTIYF.

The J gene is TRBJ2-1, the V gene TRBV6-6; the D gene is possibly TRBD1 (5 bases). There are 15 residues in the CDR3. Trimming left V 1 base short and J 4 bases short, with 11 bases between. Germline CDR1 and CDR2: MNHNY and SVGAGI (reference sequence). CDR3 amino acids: CASSYFTGEYNEQFF. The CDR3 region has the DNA TGTGCCAGCAGTTACTTCACAGGCGAGTACAATGAGCAGTTCTTC.

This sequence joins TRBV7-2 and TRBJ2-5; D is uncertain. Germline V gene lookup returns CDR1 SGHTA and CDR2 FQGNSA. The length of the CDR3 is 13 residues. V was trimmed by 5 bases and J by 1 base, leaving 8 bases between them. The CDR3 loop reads CASSASPQETQYF. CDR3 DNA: TGTGCCAGCAGCGCCTCGCCCCAAGAGACCCAGTACTTC.

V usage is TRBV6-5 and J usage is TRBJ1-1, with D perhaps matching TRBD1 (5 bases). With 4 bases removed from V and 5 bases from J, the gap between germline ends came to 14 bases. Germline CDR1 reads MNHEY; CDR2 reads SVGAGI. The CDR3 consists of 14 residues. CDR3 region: CASSSGGVSTEAFF. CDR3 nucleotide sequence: TGTGCCAGCAGTTCGGGAGGGGTTAGTACTGAAGCTTTCTTT.

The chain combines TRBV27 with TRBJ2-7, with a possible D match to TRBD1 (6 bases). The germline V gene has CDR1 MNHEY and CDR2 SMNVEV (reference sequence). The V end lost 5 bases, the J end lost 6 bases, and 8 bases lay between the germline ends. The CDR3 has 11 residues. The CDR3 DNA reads TGTGCCAGCAGTCAGGGGATCGAGCAGTACTTC. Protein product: CASSQGIEQYF.

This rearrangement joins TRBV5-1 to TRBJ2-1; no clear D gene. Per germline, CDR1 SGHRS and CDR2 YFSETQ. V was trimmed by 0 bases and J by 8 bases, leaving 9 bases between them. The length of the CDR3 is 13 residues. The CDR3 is CASSLVSLHEQFF. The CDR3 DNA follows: TGCGCCAGCAGCTTGGTGTCCCTCCATGAGCAGTTCTTC. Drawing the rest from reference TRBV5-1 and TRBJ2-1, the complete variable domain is KAGVTQTPRYLIKTRGQQVTLSCSPISGHRSVSWYQQTPGQGLQFLFEYFSETQRNKGNFPGRFSGRQFSNSRSEMNVSTLELGDSALYLCASSLVSLHEQFFGPGTRLTVL.

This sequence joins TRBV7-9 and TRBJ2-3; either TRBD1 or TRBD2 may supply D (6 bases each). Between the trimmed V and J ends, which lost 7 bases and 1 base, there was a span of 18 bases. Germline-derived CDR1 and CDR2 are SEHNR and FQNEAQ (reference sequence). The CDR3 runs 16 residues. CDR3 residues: CASTLRDNRGTDTQYF. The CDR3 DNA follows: TGTGCCAGCACCCTGCGGGACAATCGAGGCACAGATACGCAGTATTTT.

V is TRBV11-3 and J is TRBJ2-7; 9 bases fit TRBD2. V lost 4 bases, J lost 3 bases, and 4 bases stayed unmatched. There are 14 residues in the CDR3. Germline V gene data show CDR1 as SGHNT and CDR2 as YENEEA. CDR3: CASSYSGSLYEQYF. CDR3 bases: TGTGCCAGCAGCTATAGCGGGAGCCTCTACGAGCAGTACTTC.

CDR3 protein: CASSLRHSGEKLFF. CDR3 sequence (DNA): TGTGCCAGCAGCTTGCGGCATTCTGGCGAAAAACTGTTTTTT. The rearrangement uses TRBV7-8 and TRBJ1-4, with D unresolved. Germline assignment: CDR1 SGHVS and CDR2 FQNEAQ. The CDR3 sequence is 14 residues long. Trimming took 3 bases from V and 8 from J, leaving 13 bases between them.

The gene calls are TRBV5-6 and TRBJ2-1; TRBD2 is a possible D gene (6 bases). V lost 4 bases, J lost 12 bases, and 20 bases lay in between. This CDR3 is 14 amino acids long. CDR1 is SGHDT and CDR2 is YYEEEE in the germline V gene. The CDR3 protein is CASSDPSQAEGQFF. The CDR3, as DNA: TGTGCCAGCAGCGACCCCTCTCAAGCGGAGGGGCAGTTCTTC.

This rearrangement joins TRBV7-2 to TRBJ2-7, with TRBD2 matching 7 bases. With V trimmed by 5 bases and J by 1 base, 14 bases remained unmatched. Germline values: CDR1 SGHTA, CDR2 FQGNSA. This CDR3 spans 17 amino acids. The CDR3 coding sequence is TGTGCCAGCAGCCCGGCGGTCGGGGCGGGGGTATCCTACGAGCAGTACTTC. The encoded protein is CASSPAVGAGVSYEQYF.

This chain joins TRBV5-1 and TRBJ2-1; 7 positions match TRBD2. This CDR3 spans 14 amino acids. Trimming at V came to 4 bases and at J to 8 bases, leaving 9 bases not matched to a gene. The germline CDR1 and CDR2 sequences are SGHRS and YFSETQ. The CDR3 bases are TGCGCCAGCAGCATCGGACTAGTACCCGATGAGCAGTTCTTC. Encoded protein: CASSIGLVPDEQFF. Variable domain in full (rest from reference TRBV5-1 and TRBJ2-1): KAGVTQTPRYLIKTRGQQVTLSCSPISGHRSVSWYQQTPGQGLQFLFEYFSETQRNKGNFPGRFSGRQFSNSRSEMNVSTLELGDSALYLCASSIGLVPDEQFFGPGTRLTVL.

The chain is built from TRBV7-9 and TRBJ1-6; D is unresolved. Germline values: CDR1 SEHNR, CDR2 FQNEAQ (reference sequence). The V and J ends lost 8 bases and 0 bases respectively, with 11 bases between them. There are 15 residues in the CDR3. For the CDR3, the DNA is TGTGCCAGCGGCGAGGATAGCTCCTATAATTCACCCCTCCACTTT. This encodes CASGEDSSYNSPLHF.

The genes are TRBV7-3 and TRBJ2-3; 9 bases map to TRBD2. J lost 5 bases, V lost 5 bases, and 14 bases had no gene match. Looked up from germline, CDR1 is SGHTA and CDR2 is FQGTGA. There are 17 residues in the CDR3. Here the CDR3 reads CASSPRTVAGAVDTQYF. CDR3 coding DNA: TGTGCCAGCAGCCCCCGGACGGTAGCGGGAGCGGTAGATACGCAGTATTTT.

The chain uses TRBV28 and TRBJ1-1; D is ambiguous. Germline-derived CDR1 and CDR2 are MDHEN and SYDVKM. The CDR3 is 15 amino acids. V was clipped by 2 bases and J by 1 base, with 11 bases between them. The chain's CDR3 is CASSLNPRGNTEAFF. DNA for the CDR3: TGTGCCAGCAGTTTAAACCCTCGCGGGAACACTGAAGCTTTCTTT.